One sample yielded the 3 T cell receptor beta chains listed below, sequenced in a study of blood T cell repertoires in COVID-19. Sequenced by immunoSEQ multiplex PCR; TCRdb stores in-frame clones only, minus some. The table lists 200,000 to 250,000 clones, over 80% of them singletons, with 6.8% in the top ten. Sequenced material: PBMCs or T cells enriched from blood (not recorded which). Receptors were obtained from a middle-aged woman who had recovered from COVID-19.

This chain connects TRBV2 to TRBJ2-3, with unresolved D. Looked up from germline, CDR1 is SNHLY and CDR2 is FYNNEI. V gave up 2 bases and J gave up 3 bases, with 9 bases separating them. The CDR3 loop spans 14 amino acids. As DNA, the CDR3 is TGTGCCAGCAGTGAACGGGTTTTAACAGATACGCAGTATTTT. It specifies CASSERVLTDTQYF. Variable domain in full (rest from reference TRBV2 and TRBJ2-3): EPEVTQTPSHQVTQMGQEVILRCVPISNHLYFYWYRQILGQKVEFLVSFYNNEISEKSEIFDDQFSVERPDGSNFTLKIRSTKLEDSAMYFCASSERVLTDTQYFGPGTRLTVL.

The V and J genes are TRBV6-1 and TRBJ2-2; 10 bases are shared with TRBD2. CDR3 length: 17 residues. V lost 4 bases, J lost 7 bases, and 12 bases stayed unmatched. Germline CDR1 and CDR2: MNHNS and SASEGT. The CDR3 region has the DNA TGTGCCAGCAGTGCGGGCAGGCTAGCGGGAGCGGACGGGGAGCTGTTTTTT. Protein: CASSAGRLAGADGELFF.

J is TRBJ2-7 and V is TRBV5-1; weak D call: TRBD1 (6 bases). CDR3 length equals 14 residues. CDR1 is SGHRS, CDR2 YFSETQ, per germline. V was shortened by 4 bases and J by 5 bases, with 16 bases between the two germline ends. This CDR3 reads CASSVTGSVDEQYF. CDR3 bases: TGCGCCAGCAGCGTTACAGGGTCTGTAGACGAGCAGTACTTC.